This TCR beta chain emerged from a study of beta chain features in type 1 diabetes. At the level of the study: Nearly 110,000,000 sorted cells were examined across all samples. The study, taken as a whole, reports: TCRB CDR3s were moderately but significantly shorter in Type 1 diabetes patients in all four CD4+ subsets.

The investigators reverse transcribed all of the isolated RNA, so they sequenced expressed TCRB transcripts. Here immunoSEQ multiplex PCR was the method, and the copy in TCRdb shows in-frame clones only, minus some. The table lists 400,000 to 500,000 clones, about 15% of them singletons. V trimming: 3 bases; J trimming: 0 bases; junction bases outside the gene matches: 3. The CDR3 spans 16 residues. The germline V gene has CDR1 GTSNPN and CDR2 SVGIG (reference sequence). This clone was found a few times. The target antigen is unknown. This TCR derives from a young man in good health. The sequenced sample was naive CD4+ T cells from blood. The V gene is TRBV30, the J gene TRBJ2-6; 9 nucleotides match TRBD1. CDR3 in amino acids: CAWRTGGSSGANVLTF. In DNA, the CDR3 is TGTGCCTGGAGGACAGGGGGTTCCTCTGGGGCCAACGTCCTGACTTTC.